Listed below are T cell receptor beta chains from one sample, sequenced in a study of blood T cell repertoires in COVID-19. Repertoires were generated with immunoSEQ multiplex PCR, while TCRdb's copy carries only in-frame clones and drops some. In the table there are about 400,000 clones, approximately 91% of which are singletons. The source material was PBMCs or T cells enriched from blood (not recorded which). All receptors come from a woman aged 40 to 55 with acute COVID-19. CDR3s include the opening cysteine and the closing phenylalanine or tryptophan. A D gene is named only where the DNA matches it firmly. Clone sizes are given selectively: once, few, many, or a class where the clone is expanded.

v_gene	d_gene	j_gene	abundance	CDR3aa	CDR3nt
TRBV2	.	TRBJ2-7	once	CASSQRQPYEQYF	TGTGCCAGCAGTCAAAGACAGCCCTACGAGCAGTACTTC
TRBV2	TRBD1	TRBJ1-4	.	CASSATGVGVEKLFF	TGTGCCAGCAGCGCTACAGGGGTGGGAGTGGAAAAACTGTTTTTT
TRBV5-5	.	TRBJ1-4	.	CASSVEDNLKKLFF	TGTGCCAGCAGCGTAGAGGACAACCTAAAAAAACTGTTTTTT
TRBV7-6	.	TRBJ2-1	.	CASSLEGGPYNEQFF	TGTGCCAGCAGCTTAGAGGGGGGGCCCTACAATGAGCAGTTCTTC
TRBV7-9	TRBD1	TRBJ1-6	.	CAVGQGDYNSPLHF	TGTGCCGTCGGACAGGGGGACTATAATTCACCCCTCCACTTT
TRBV5-6	.	TRBJ1-3	.	CASSFRLGGSSGNTIYF	TGTGCCAGCAGCTTCCGCCTCGGGGGTAGCTCTGGAAACACCATATATTTT
TRBV20-1	.	TRBJ2-7	.	CSASLSVRYEQYF	TGCAGTGCTAGTCTGAGCGTACGATACGAGCAGTACTTC
TRBV6-5	.	TRBJ2-7	.	CASSYSLIGSYEQYF	TGTGCCAGCAGTTACTCACTAATCGGCTCCTACGAGCAGTACTTC
TRBV27	TRBD1	TRBJ2-1	.	CASSRWQGQGSYNEQFF	TGTGCCAGCAGTCGCTGGCAGGGACAGGGTTCCTACAATGAGCAGTTCTTC
TRBV3-1/TRBV3-2	.	TRBJ1-2	.	CASSPRVESYGYTF	TGTGCCAGCAGCCCCAGGGTAGAGTCCTATGGCTACACCTTC
TRBV28	.	TRBJ1-2	.	CASSPVKEVHGYTF	TGTGCCAGCAGCCCCGTTAAGGAGGTCCATGGCTACACCTTC
TRBV10-3	.	TRBJ1-6	.	CAISDTQERSPLHF	TGTGCCATCAGTGACACACAGGAGAGGTCACCCCTCCACTTT
TRBV10-3	.	TRBJ1-2	.	CAIVQGSDMDGYTF	TGTGCCATCGTCCAGGGTTCGGACATGGATGGCTACACCTTC
TRBV4-2	.	TRBJ1-1	.	CASSQEGRDTEAFF	TGTGCCAGCAGCCAAGAGGGTCGGGACACTGAAGCTTTCTTT
TRBV5-6	.	TRBJ1-2	.	CASSSGGLHYGYTF	TGTGCCAGCAGCTCCGGAGGACTTCACTATGGCTACACCTTC
TRBV5-1	TRBD1	TRBJ2-1	.	CASSGGQGAVDEQFF	TGCGCCAGCAGCGGAGGACAGGGGGCGGTGGATGAGCAGTTCTTC
TRBV5-1	.	TRBJ1-3	.	CASSTDGSSGNTIYF	TGCGCCAGCAGCACGGACGGGAGCTCTGGAAACACCATATATTTT
TRBV19	TRBD1	TRBJ1-4	once	CASSTTGANEKLFF	TGTGCCAGTAGTACGACAGGGGCTAATGAAAAACTGTTTTTT
TRBV9	TRBD1	TRBJ1-4	few	CASSLGQGINEKLFF	TGTGCCAGCAGCCTCGGACAGGGGATTAATGAAAAACTGTTTTTT
TRBV9	TRBD2	TRBJ2-5	.	CASSGTKTSGETQYF	TGTGCCAGCAGCGGAACCAAGACTAGCGGGGAGACCCAGTACTTC
TRBV5-1	TRBD1	TRBJ1-2	.	CASSSTGENGYTF	TGCGCCAGCAGCTCGACAGGGGAAAATGGCTACACCTTC
TRBV4-2	.	TRBJ2-3	.	CASSQVSVPDTQYF	TGTGCCAGCAGCCAAGTAAGCGTCCCAGATACGCAGTATTTT
TRBV12-5	.	TRBJ2-7	.	CASGLIGREVLEYEQYF	TGTGCTAGTGGTTTAATTGGAAGGGAGGTCCTCGAGTACGAGCAGTACTTC
TRBV27	.	TRBJ1-2	.	CASTIRGIDGYTF	TGTGCCAGCACAATAAGGGGGATAGACGGCTACACTTTC
TRBV5-4	TRBD2	TRBJ2-7	.	CASSLAAGGPGEQYF	TGTGCCAGCAGCTTGGCCGCGGGGGGGCCTGGCGAGCAGTACTTC
TRBV5-1	TRBD1	TRBJ1-1	.	CASSLVGEGATEAFF	TGCGCCAGCAGCTTGGTTGGTGAGGGGGCAACTGAAGCTTTCTTT
TRBV6-5	TRBD2	TRBJ2-5	.	CASKWTSGGPETQYF	TGTGCCAGCAAATGGACTAGCGGGGGACCAGAGACCCAGTACTTC
TRBV10-3	.	TRBJ1-5	.	CAISVSGGSQPQHF	TGTGCCATCAGTGTAAGCGGGGGCAGTCAGCCCCAGCATTTT
TRBV24-1	.	TRBJ2-5	.	CATSSHLQETQYF	TGTGCCACCAGTTCGCACTTACAAGAGACCCAGTACTTC
TRBV19	TRBD2	TRBJ2-2	.	CASSGYAGGSNTGELFF	TGTGCCAGTTCAGGGTACGCGGGGGGCTCGAACACCGGGGAGCTGTTTTTT
TRBV30	.	TRBJ1-6	.	CAWSLRGNRNSPLHF	TGTGCCTGGAGTCTAAGGGGAAACAGGAATTCACCCCTCCACTTT
TRBV5-6	.	TRBJ1-6	.	CASSLEAYNSPLHF	TGTGCCAGCAGCTTGGAAGCGTATAATTCACCCCTCCACTTT
TRBV6-1	.	TRBJ2-7	.	CASSEGTGPYEQYF	TGTGCCAGCAGTGAAGGGACTGGACCCTACGAGCAGTACTTC
TRBV7-9	.	TRBJ2-6	.	CASTITGTGANVLTF	TGTGCCAGCACCATAACAGGGACTGGGGCCAACGTCCTGACTTTC
TRBV29-1	TRBD1	TRBJ1-1	.	CSGGTARETEAFF	TGCAGCGGAGGGACAGCCAGGGAGACTGAAGCTTTCTTT
TRBV11-3	TRBD2	TRBJ2-1	few	CASSPGLAGANEQFF	TGTGCCAGCAGCCCCGGACTAGCGGGGGCCAATGAGCAGTTCTTC